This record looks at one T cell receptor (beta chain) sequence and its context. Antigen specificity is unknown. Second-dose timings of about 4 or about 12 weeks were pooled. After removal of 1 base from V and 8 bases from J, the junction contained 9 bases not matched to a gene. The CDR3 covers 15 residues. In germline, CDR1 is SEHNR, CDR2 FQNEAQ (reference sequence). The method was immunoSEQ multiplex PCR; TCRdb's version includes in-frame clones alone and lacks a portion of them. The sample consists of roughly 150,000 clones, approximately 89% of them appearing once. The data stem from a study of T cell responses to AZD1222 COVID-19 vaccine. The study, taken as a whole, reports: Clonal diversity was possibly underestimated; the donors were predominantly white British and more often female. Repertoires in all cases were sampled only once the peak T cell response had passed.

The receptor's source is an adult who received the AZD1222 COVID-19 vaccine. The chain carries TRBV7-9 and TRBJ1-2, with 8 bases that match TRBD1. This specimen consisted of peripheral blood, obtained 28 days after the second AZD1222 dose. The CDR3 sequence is CASSLGGQGADGYTF. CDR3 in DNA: TGTGCCAGCAGCTTAGGAGGTCAGGGGGCGGACGGCTACACCTTC.